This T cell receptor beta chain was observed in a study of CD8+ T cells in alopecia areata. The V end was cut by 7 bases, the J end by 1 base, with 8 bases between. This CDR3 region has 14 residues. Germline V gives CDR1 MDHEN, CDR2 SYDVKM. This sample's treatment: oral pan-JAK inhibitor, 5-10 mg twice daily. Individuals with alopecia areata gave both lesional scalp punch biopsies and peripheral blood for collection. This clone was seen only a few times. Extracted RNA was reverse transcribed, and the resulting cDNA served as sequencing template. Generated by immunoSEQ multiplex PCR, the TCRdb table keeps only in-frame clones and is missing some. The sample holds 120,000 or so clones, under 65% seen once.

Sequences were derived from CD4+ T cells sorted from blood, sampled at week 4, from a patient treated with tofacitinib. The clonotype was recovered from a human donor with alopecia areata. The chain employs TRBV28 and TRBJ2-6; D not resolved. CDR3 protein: CASTRDSGANVLTF. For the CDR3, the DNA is TGTGCCAGCACGCGAGATTCTGGGGCCAACGTCCTGACTTTC.